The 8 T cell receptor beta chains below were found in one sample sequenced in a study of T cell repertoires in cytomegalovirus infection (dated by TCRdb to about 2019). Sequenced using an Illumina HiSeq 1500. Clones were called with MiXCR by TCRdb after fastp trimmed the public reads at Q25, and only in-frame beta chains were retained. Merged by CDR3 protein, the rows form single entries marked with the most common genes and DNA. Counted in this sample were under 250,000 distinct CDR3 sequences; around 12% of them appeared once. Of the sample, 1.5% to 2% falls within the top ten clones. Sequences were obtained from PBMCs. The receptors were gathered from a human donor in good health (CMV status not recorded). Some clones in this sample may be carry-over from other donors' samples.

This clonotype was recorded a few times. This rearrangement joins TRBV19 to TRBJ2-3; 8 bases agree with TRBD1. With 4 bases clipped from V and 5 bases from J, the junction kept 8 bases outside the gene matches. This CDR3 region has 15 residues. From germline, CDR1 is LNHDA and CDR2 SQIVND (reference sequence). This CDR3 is CASSTTGDTGDTQYF. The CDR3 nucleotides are TGTGCCAGTAGTACGACAGGGGATACAGGAGATACGCAGTATTTT.

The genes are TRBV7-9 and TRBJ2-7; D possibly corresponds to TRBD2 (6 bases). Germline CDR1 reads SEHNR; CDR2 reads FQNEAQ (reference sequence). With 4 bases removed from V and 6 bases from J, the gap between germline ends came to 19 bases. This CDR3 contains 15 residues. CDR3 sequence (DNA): TGTGCCAGCAGCTCGCTTGGAGGGACTCTCTCCGAGCAGTACTTC. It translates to CASSSLGGTLSEQYF.

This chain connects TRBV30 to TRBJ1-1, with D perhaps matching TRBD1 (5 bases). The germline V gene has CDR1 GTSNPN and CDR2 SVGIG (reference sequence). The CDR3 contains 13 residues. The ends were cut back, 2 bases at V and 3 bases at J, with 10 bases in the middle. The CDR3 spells CAWSKTDYTEAFF. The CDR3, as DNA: TGTGCCTGGAGTAAGACAGACTACACTGAAGCTTTCTTT.

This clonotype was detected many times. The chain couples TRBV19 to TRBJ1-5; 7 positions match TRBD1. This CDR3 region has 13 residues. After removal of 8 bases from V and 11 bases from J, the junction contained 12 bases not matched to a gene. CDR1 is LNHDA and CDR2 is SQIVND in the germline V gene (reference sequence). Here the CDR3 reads CASGDSRGAAQHF. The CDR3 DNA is TGTGCCAGTGGGGACAGCCGGGGTGCGGCCCAGCATTTT.

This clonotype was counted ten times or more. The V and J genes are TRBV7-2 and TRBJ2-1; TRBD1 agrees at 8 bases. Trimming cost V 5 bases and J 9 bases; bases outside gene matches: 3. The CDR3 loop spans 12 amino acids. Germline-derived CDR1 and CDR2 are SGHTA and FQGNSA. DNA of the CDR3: TGTGCCAGCAGCCGACAGGGGTTTGAGCAGTTCTTC. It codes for CASSRQGFEQFF.

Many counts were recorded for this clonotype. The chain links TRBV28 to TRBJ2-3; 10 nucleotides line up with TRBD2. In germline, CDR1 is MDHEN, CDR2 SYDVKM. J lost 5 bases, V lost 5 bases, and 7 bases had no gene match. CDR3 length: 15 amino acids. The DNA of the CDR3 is TGTGCCAGCAGTGGTAGCGGGAGGTTAGGAGATACGCAGTATTTT. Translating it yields CASSGSGRLGDTQYF.

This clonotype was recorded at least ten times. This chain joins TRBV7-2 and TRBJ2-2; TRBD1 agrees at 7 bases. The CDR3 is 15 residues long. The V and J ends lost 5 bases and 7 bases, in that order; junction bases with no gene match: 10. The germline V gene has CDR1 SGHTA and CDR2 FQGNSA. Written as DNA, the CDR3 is TGTGCCAGCAGCCCTGACAGGGCCAGGGGCGGGGAGCTGTTTTTT. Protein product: CASSPDRARGGELFF.

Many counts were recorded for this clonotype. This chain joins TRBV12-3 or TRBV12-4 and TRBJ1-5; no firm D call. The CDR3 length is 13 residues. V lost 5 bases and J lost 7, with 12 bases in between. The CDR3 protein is CASSPRATQPQHF. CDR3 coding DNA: TGTGCCAGCAGTCCACGGGCGACCCAGCCCCAGCATTTT.